Presented here are 6 T cell receptor beta chains from one specimen sequenced in a study of blood T cells in healthy people across ages (dated by TCRdb to the mid-2010s). The library came from 5' RACE. Sequencer: Illumina HiSeq 2500. The second PCR ran for about 6 to 11 cycles and used a J-beta primer mix along with a sample-barcoded 5' primer. The public reads were quality trimmed at Q25 with fastp and then assembled into clones with MiXCR by TCRdb, keeping productive beta chains. Identical CDR3 proteins give one entry, which carries the most common genes and DNA. This sample holds 600,000 to 850,000 distinct CDR3 sequences; approximately 25% were observed only once. The biggest ten clones account for just under 9.5% of the sample. These data also featured in a second study, about T cells of mothers and their children.

Material for sequencing was blood. These receptor sequences come from a boy between 10 and 17 years old in good health.

The chain uses TRBV28 and TRBJ2-5; 8 nucleotides line up with TRBD1. The DNA matches TRBJ2-7 better at its end, which makes the J call doubtful. Germline lookup yields CDR1 MDHEN and CDR2 SYDVKM. This CDR3 is built from 18 residues. In DNA, the CDR3 is TGTGCCAGCAGCCCACTTCTCAGACAGGGGTTCCCGTCCTACGAGCAGTACTTC. This codes for CASSPLLRQGFPSYEQYF.

This clonotype was counted between two and nine times. CDR3 bases: TGTGCCAGCAGCAAGGCCGGGGGAACCTACGAGCAGTACTTC. Its protein product is CASSKAGGTYEQYF. J is TRBJ2-5 and V is TRBV5-5; D possibly corresponds to TRBD2 (6 bases). Matching the DNA end better, TRBJ2-7 makes the J call doubtful. The CDR3 totals 14 residues. Germline-derived CDR1 and CDR2 are SGHKS and YYEKEE (reference sequence).

The genes are TRBV20-1 and TRBJ2-1; D perhaps matches TRBD2 (6 bases). Trimming stripped 3 bases from V and 1 base from J, with 13 bases between. CDR3 length: 15 amino acids. Germline V gene lookup returns CDR1 DFQATT and CDR2 SNEGSKA (reference sequence). The CDR3 sequence: CSASALATSYNEQFF. The CDR3 coding sequence is TGCAGTGCTAGTGCCCTAGCGACTTCCTACAATGAGCAGTTCTTC.

The V and J genes are TRBV12-3 or TRBV12-4 and TRBJ2-4; D is ambiguous. V shed 1 base and J shed 0 bases, with 10 bases lying between them. The CDR3 consists of 16 residues. Here the CDR3 reads CASSLEAALAKNIQYF. CDR3 DNA: TGTGCCAGCAGTTTAGAGGCAGCACTAGCCAAAAACATTCAGTACTTC.

Only one count was recorded for this clonotype. V and J are TRBV7-6 and TRBJ2-7; 10 nucleotides match TRBD2. The CDR3 is 15 amino acids. V was pared by 3 bases and J by 3 bases, with 5 bases of the junction left unmatched. Germline V CDR1 and CDR2: SGHVS, FNYEAQ. The CDR3: CASSFLAGDFYEQYF. CDR3 nucleotide sequence: TGTGCCAGCAGCTTTCTAGCGGGGGATTTCTACGAGCAGTACTTC. Full variable domain (rest looked up from reference TRBV7-6 and TRBJ2-7): GAGVSQSPRYKVTKRGQDVALRCDPISGHVSLYWYRQALGQGPEFLTYFNYEAQQDKSGLPNDRFSAERPEGSISTLTIQRTEQRDSAMYRCASSFLAGDFYEQYFGPGTRLTVT.

This clonotype occurred once. The V gene is TRBV28, the J gene TRBJ2-5; 8 bases agree with TRBD2. The end of the DNA is better explained by TRBJ2-1, so the J call may be wrong. The length of the CDR3 is 13 residues. Germline loops: CDR1 MDHEN, CDR2 SYDVKM. The CDR3 region has the DNA TGTGCCAGCAGGGGCGGGAGGTGGAATGAGCAGTTCTTC. Its protein is CASRGGRWNEQFF.